Following are 30 T cell receptor beta chains from one sample sequenced in a study of OX40 agonist ivuxolimab in advanced cancers. TCRdb's copy holds only in-frame clones and misses some; the assay was immunoSEQ multiplex PCR. The repertoire holds 76,000 or so clones, with around 85% as singletons. The sequences come from CD4+ or CD8+ T cells sorted from blood, collected in a trial of the OX40 agonist ivuxolimab. The receptors come from an adult with an advanced solid tumor such as melanoma, head and neck, liver or kidney cancer.

The V gene is TRBV5-4, the J gene TRBJ2-2; TRBD2 aligns across 9 bases. V dropped 4 bases and J dropped 5; count of bases not matched to a gene: 12. The CDR3 is made up of 17 amino acids. CDR1 SGHNT and CDR2 YYREEE come from the germline V gene (reference sequence). The CDR3 DNA follows: TGTGCCAGCAGCCCCCAGTCAGGAGCGGGGGGAACCGGGGAGCTGTTTTTT. It translates to CASSPQSGAGGTGELFF.

J is TRBJ2-3 and V is TRBV5-4; 12 bases are shared with TRBD2. The junction had 2 bases not matched to a gene; V was cut back by 0 bases and J by 0 bases. Germline CDR1 reads SGHNT; CDR2 reads YYREEE (reference sequence). The CDR3 has 17 residues. CDR3 nucleotides: TGTGCCAGCAGCTTGGGAGGGACTAGCGGGAGCACAGATACGCAGTATTTT. Translated: CASSLGGTSGSTDTQYF.

The rearrangement links TRBV21-1 to TRBJ1-2; the table names TRBD1, a call not compared with the DNA. TRBV21-1 is assigned pseudogene status. CDR3 length equals 12 residues. The CDR3 DNA follows: TGTGCCAGCAGCAGAGACAGGGTCGGCTACACCTTC. Its protein is CASSRDRVGYTF.

This clone was recorded only once. The chain couples TRBV27 to TRBJ2-3; D remains ambiguous. V was clipped by 4 bases and J by 5 bases, with 10 bases between them. This CDR3 comprises 13 residues. CDR1 is MNHEY, CDR2 SMNVEV, per germline (reference sequence). The DNA for the CDR3 is TGTGCCAGCAGTTGGAGCAGACAAGATACGCAGTATTTT. Its protein product is CASSWSRQDTQYF.

The rearrangement links TRBV7-9 to TRBJ2-7, with D perhaps TRBD1 (6 bases). Trimming stripped 5 bases from V and 5 bases from J, with 16 bases between. In germline, CDR1 is SEHNR, CDR2 FQNEAQ (reference sequence). There are 14 residues in the CDR3. This chain's CDR3 is CASSQGGSSHEQYF. The CDR3 DNA follows: TGTGCCAGCAGCCAAGGGGGTTCAAGCCACGAGCAGTACTTC. The full variable domain, in which reference TRBV7-9 and TRBJ2-7 provide the parts outside the CDR3, is DTGVSQNPRHKITKRGQNVTFRCDPISEHNRLYWYRQTLGQGPEFLTYFQNEAQLEKSRLLSDRFSAERPKGSFSTLEIQRTEQGDSAMYLCASSQGGSSHEQYFGPGTRLTVT.

This clone was seen only a few times. The V gene is TRBV5-5, the J gene TRBJ2-2, with D uncertain. Germline CDR1 SGHKS, CDR2 YYEKEE (reference sequence). The CDR3 totals 12 residues. The germline V and J ends were trimmed by 1 base and 7 bases, with 5 bases remaining between them. This CDR3 is CASSLRGGELFF. DNA for the CDR3: TGTGCCAGCAGCTTGAGAGGCGGGGAGCTGTTTTTT.

For this clone: Other DNA sequences in this sample translate to the same CDR3. This chain joins TRBV4-2 and TRBJ1-3; D not resolved. The CDR3 covers 14 residues. Between the trimmed V and J ends, which lost 0 bases and 2 bases, there was a span of 5 bases. Germline values: CDR1 LGHNA, CDR2 YNFKEQ. The CDR3 here is CASSQDSAGNTIYF. The CDR3 coding sequence is TGTGCCAGCAGCCAAGATTCAGCTGGAAACACCATATATTTT.

The CDR3: CASSFEGLGMGYTF. The DNA for the CDR3 is TGCGCCAGCAGCTTTGAAGGATTGGGGATGGGCTACACCTTC. This chain links TRBV5-1 with TRBJ1-2; D is undetermined. This CDR3 is built from 14 residues. Looked up from germline, CDR1 is SGHRS and CDR2 is YFSETQ. Trimming stripped 2 bases from V and 8 bases from J, with 16 bases between.

This clone was counted a few times. This chain uses TRBV27 with TRBJ1-2; tentatively, D is TRBD1 (5 bases). V lost 1 base, J lost 4 bases, and 13 bases lay in between. The CDR3 contains 15 residues. Germline V gene lookup returns CDR1 MNHEY and CDR2 SMNVEV (reference sequence). In DNA, the CDR3 is TGTGCCAGCAGTTTATTCCTAGGGCAGGGCTATGGCTACACCTTC. Translation: CASSLFLGQGYGYTF.

This chain joins TRBV6-6 and TRBJ1-4; D remains unclear. Trimming took 3 bases from V and 4 from J, leaving 9 bases between them. The CDR3 spans 14 residues. Germline V lookup: CDR1 MNHNY, CDR2 SVGAGI (reference sequence). The chain's CDR3 is CASSYGGVNEKLFF. The CDR3 DNA is TGTGCCAGCAGTTATGGTGGGGTTAATGAAAAACTGTTTTTT.

The V and J genes are TRBV5-1 and TRBJ1-2; 7 bases align to TRBD1. Germline CDR1 is SGHRS and CDR2 is YFSETQ. The CDR3 consists of 15 residues. Trimming cost V 1 base and J 3 bases; bases outside gene matches: 6. The DNA of the CDR3 is TGCGCCAGCAGCTTGAGCCCCACAGGGGACTATGGCTACACCTTC. Protein product: CASSLSPTGDYGYTF.

The chain uses TRBV5-1 and TRBJ1-5; TRBD1 matches at 7 bases. Germline values: CDR1 SGHRS, CDR2 YFSETQ. The CDR3 is 15 residues long. V was pared by 0 bases and J by 4 bases, with 4 bases of the junction left unmatched. CDR3 in DNA: TGCGCCAGCAGCTTGGGGGACAGTACAAATCAGCCCCAGCATTTT. Its protein product is CASSLGDSTNQPQHF.

This chain uses TRBV5-6 with TRBJ2-1; a possible D gene is TRBD2 (5 bases). The CDR3 spans 14 residues. Trimming left V 4 bases short and J 0 bases short, with 8 bases between. Germline-derived CDR1 and CDR2 are SGHDT and YYEEEE. The CDR3 nucleotides are TGTGCCAGCAGCCCGGGATACTCCTACAATGAGCAGTTCTTC. Translating gives CASSPGYSYNEQFF.

This chain uses TRBV18 with TRBJ2-1, with D possibly TRBD2 on 6 matching bases. The V and J ends lost 2 bases and 12 bases respectively, with 23 bases between them. The CDR3 is made up of 16 amino acids. CDR1 and CDR2 from the germline V gene are KGHSH and LQKENI. CDR3 region: CASSPKGRDDPAGQFF. The CDR3 nucleotides are TGTGCCAGCTCACCAAAAGGGCGGGACGACCCGGCGGGGCAGTTCTTC.

The chain has TRBV28 and TRBJ2-7; D is ambiguous. CDR1 MDHEN and CDR2 SYDVKM come from the germline V gene. This CDR3 contains 13 residues. Trimming stripped 6 bases from V and 5 bases from J, with 14 bases between. CDR3: CASSRNLNHEQYF. The CDR3 DNA sequence: TGTGCCAGCAGCAGGAACCTCAACCACGAGCAGTACTTC.

The V gene is TRBV6-1, the J gene TRBJ2-1; D gene unclear. Trimming left V 7 bases short and J 0 bases short, with 10 bases between. Germline assignment: CDR1 MNHNS and CDR2 SASEGT. CDR3 length: 14 residues. The CDR3 DNA reads TGTGCCAGCACTCCAGGCGGCTCCTACAATGAGCAGTTCTTC. Protein product: CASTPGGSYNEQFF.

The rearrangement uses TRBV11-2 and TRBJ1-1; no clear D. CDR3 length: 14 amino acids. Between the trimmed V and J ends, which lost 6 bases and 1 base, there was a span of 12 bases. From germline, CDR1 is SGHAT and CDR2 FQNNGV. The CDR3: CASRSYTKNTEAFF. In nucleotides, the CDR3 is TGTGCCAGCAGATCGTATACAAAGAACACTGAAGCTTTCTTT.

Only a few counts were recorded for this clone. The chain uses TRBV29-1 and TRBJ1-2, with a tentative D call TRBD1 (6 bases). Trimming removed 7 bases from V and 3 bases from J, with 12 bases in between. The germline V gene encodes CDR1 SQVTM and CDR2 ANQGSEA. The CDR3 extends over 12 amino acids. The CDR3 DNA is TGCAGCGACGTGGACAGATACTATGGCTACACCTTC. As protein: CSDVDRYYGYTF.

The V call is TRBV2, the J call TRBJ2-1, with D possibly being TRBD2 (5 bases). The ends were cut back, 4 bases at V and 5 bases at J, with 9 bases in the middle. The CDR3 runs to 13 residues. CDR1 is SNHLY and CDR2 is FYNNEI in the germline V gene. The CDR3 bases are TGTGCCAGCAGTGGTTTGAGGGACAATGAGCAGTTCTTC. It is translated as CASSGLRDNEQFF.

The rearrangement links TRBV5-4 to TRBJ1-1; no firm D call. The V and J ends lost 0 bases and 5 bases respectively, with 11 bases between them. This CDR3 has 14 residues. Germline CDR1 and CDR2: SGHNT and YYREEE (reference sequence). This chain's CDR3 is CASSLERAFTEAFF. The CDR3 coding sequence is TGTGCCAGCAGCTTGGAGAGGGCGTTTACTGAAGCTTTCTTT.

The chain combines TRBV5-6 with TRBJ2-4; D assignment may be TRBD1 or TRBD2 (5 bases each). Trimming took off 2 bases at V and 2 bases at J, with 11 bases between the two ends. Germline V gene sequence: CDR1 SGHDT, CDR2 YYEEEE. The CDR3 has 15 residues. CDR3 DNA sequence: TGTGCCAGCAGCTTTGGAGTGGGACCCAAAAACATTCAGTACTTC. This encodes CASSFGVGPKNIQYF.

This clone occurred a few times. This chain uses TRBV7-8 with TRBJ1-5; no reliable D call. Germline assignment: CDR1 SGHVS and CDR2 FQNEAQ. Trimming removed 1 base at V and 1 base at J, with 11 bases between. The CDR3 has 16 amino acids. The CDR3 loop reads CASSLERSKSNQPQHF. The CDR3 bases are TGTGCCAGCAGCTTAGAACGGTCTAAAAGCAATCAGCCCCAGCATTTT.

The chain uses TRBV6-5 and TRBJ1-2; D is ambiguous. The CDR3 is made up of 15 amino acids. Trimming pared 5 bases from V and 4 bases from J, leaving 17 bases between. The germline gives CDR1 MNHEY, CDR2 SVGAGI. The CDR3 DNA reads TGTGCCAGCAGTCCCCATTTACAACTCAGCTATGGCTACACCTTC. Amino acid sequence: CASSPHLQLSYGYTF.

The chain recombines TRBV29-1 with TRBJ1-1; perhaps TRBD1 as D (5 bases). The CDR3 runs 14 residues. The ends were cut back, 3 bases at V and 0 bases at J, with 11 bases in the middle. The germline V gene has CDR1 SQVTM and CDR2 ANQGSEA. This CDR3 reads CSVDPGPMNTEAFF. CDR3 sequence (DNA): TGCAGCGTTGACCCAGGGCCAATGAACACTGAAGCTTTCTTT.

V gene TRBV19 combines with J gene TRBJ2-3; TRBD1 aligns across 10 bases. CDR1 is LNHDA and CDR2 is SQIVND in the germline V gene (reference sequence). V trimming: 5 bases; J trimming: 0 bases; junction bases outside the gene matches: 11. CDR3 size: 18 residues. CDR3 loop: CASSLPGQGMFSTDTQYF. The CDR3 DNA sequence: TGTGCCAGTAGTTTACCGGGACAGGGGATGTTTAGCACAGATACGCAGTATTTT.

This rearrangement joins TRBV5-6 to TRBJ1-2, with TRBD1 as a possible D gene (5 bases). Germline V CDR1 and CDR2: SGHDT, YYEEEE. This CDR3 has 15 amino acids. V was clipped by 4 bases and J by 8 bases, with 21 bases between them. The chain's CDR3 is CASSRLGGESWGYTF. CDR3 sequence (DNA): TGTGCCAGCAGCCGTCTGGGGGGAGAGTCGTGGGGCTACACCTTC.

The chain joins TRBV9 to TRBJ2-7; the match to TRBD2 covers 11 bases. V trimming: 4 bases; J trimming: 2 bases; junction bases outside the gene matches: 5. The CDR3 runs 15 residues. CDR1 and CDR2 (germline): SGDLS, YYNGEE. The CDR3 nucleotides read TGTGCCAGCAGCCCTTATAGCGGGAGGGCCTACGAGCAGTACTTC. Translating gives CASSPYSGRAYEQYF.

The rearrangement links TRBV7-2 to TRBJ1-2; D may be TRBD1 (5 bases). This CDR3 has 14 amino acids. CDR1 and CDR2 (germline): SGHTA, FQGNSA. The V end was cut by 4 bases, the J end by 8 bases, with 17 bases between. CDR3 residues: CASSSPGLGRGYTF. In DNA, the CDR3 is TGTGCCAGCAGCTCCCCGGGACTGGGTCGGGGCTACACCTTC.

A few counts support this clone. Here the CDR3 reads CASSLLGPEQYF. CDR3 sequence (DNA): TGTGCCAGCAGCCTCCTAGGTCCCGAGCAGTACTTC. The chain recombines TRBV14 with TRBJ2-7; D is undetermined. V gave up 4 bases and J gave up 6 bases, with 10 bases separating them. The CDR3 is 12 amino acids. Germline lookup yields CDR1 SGHDN and CDR2 FVKESK.

The V gene is TRBV12-5, the J gene TRBJ1-3, with D unresolved. The germline gives CDR1 LGHNT, CDR2 FRNRAP. V was shortened by 7 bases and J by 0 bases, with 10 bases between the two germline ends. There are 14 residues in the CDR3. The CDR3 spells CASAHPFSGNTIYF. DNA for the CDR3: TGTGCTAGTGCCCACCCCTTCTCTGGAAACACCATATATTTT. Full variable domain (remainder filled in from reference TRBV12-5 and TRBJ1-3): DARVTQTPRHKVTEMGQEVTMRCQPILGHNTVFWYRQTMMQGLELLAYFRNRAPLDDSGMPKDRFSAEMPDATLATLKIQPSEPRDSAVYFCASAHPFSGNTIYFGEGSWLTVV.